This paragraph covers one TCR beta chain sequence. It may be a read error: a sequence one base away is much more abundant. This sample stems from a study of T cell repertoires in cytomegalovirus infection. V was cut by 2 bases and J by 10 bases, with 23 bases left in between. CDR1 is LNHNV and CDR2 is YYDKDF in the germline V gene (reference sequence). This CDR3 is built from 16 residues. One entry per CDR3 protein, called by TCRdb with MiXCR from the reads. The repertoire consists of around 130,000 distinct CDR3 sequences, with 7% to 9.5% occurring once and the leading ten covering about 9.4%. The V call is TRBV15, the J call TRBJ2-5; possibly TRBD1 or TRBD2 for D (5 bases each). This receptor was identified in a human donor in good health (CMV status not recorded). Some clones in this sample may be carry-over from other donors' samples. What was sequenced was PBMCs. CDR3 sequence: CATSRPIPGTEGIQYF. CDR3 DNA: TGTGCCACCAGCAGACCAATACCCGGGACGGAAGGGATCCAGTACTTC.